The 20 T cell receptor beta chains below were found in one sample sequenced in a study of OX40 agonist ivuxolimab in advanced cancers. Sequencing was performed with immunoSEQ multiplex PCR; in TCRdb, only in-frame clones are kept and a portion is missing. The sample records about 80,000 clones, 94% being singletons. Sequencing was performed on CD4+ or CD8+ T cells sorted from blood, taken in a trial of the OX40 agonist ivuxolimab. These TCRs come from an adult with an advanced solid tumor such as melanoma, head and neck, liver or kidney cancer.

The genes are TRBV5-8 and TRBJ2-7; weak D call: TRBD2 (5 bases). The germline CDR1 and CDR2 sequences are SGHTS and YDEGEE. There are 15 residues in the CDR3. V was pared by 0 bases and J by 3 bases, with 13 bases between. This CDR3 is CASSLVVSAVYEQYF. DNA for the CDR3: TGTGCCAGCAGCTTGGTCGTTAGCGCCGTCTACGAGCAGTACTTC.

This chain connects TRBV13 to TRBJ2-7; D remains ambiguous. Trimming removed 0 bases from V and 2 bases from J, with 5 bases in between. The V gene's germline CDR1 is PRHDT and CDR2 FYEKMQ (reference sequence). The length of the CDR3 is 13 residues. DNA of the CDR3: TGTGCCAGCAGCTTAGGGAGAGCCTACGAGCAGTACTTC. Residues: CASSLGRAYEQYF.

V is TRBV7-2 and J is TRBJ2-1; D is perhaps TRBD1 or TRBD2 (5 bases each). Germline CDR1 is SGHTA and CDR2 is FQGNSA. Trimming took off 5 bases at V and 5 bases at J, with 16 bases between the two ends. The CDR3 is 15 amino acids. This CDR3 reads CASSNTRGVHNEQFF. DNA of the CDR3: TGTGCCAGCAGCAACACACGGGGCGTCCACAATGAGCAGTTCTTC. Full variable domain (missing parts from reference TRBV7-2 and TRBJ2-1): GAGVSQSPSNKVTEKGKDVELRCDPISGHTALYWYRQSLGQGLEFLIYFQGNSAPDKSGLPSDRFSAERTGGSVSTLTIQRTQQEDSAVYLCASSNTRGVHNEQFFGPGTRLTVL.

The V and J genes are TRBV7-6 and TRBJ2-7; 10 bases map to TRBD1. J lost 2 bases, V lost 4 bases, and 2 bases had no gene match. The CDR3 totals 14 residues. In germline, CDR1 is SGHVS, CDR2 FNYEAQ. In DNA, the CDR3 is TGTGCCAGCAGCTCCGGGACAGGGGCCTACGAGCAGTACTTC. Its protein is CASSSGTGAYEQYF. Full variable domain (remainder filled in from reference TRBV7-6 and TRBJ2-7): GAGVSQSPRYKVTKRGQDVALRCDPISGHVSLYWYRQALGQGPEFLTYFNYEAQQDKSGLPNDRFSAERPEGSISTLTIQRTEQRDSAMYRCASSSGTGAYEQYFGPGTRLTVT.

The chain uses TRBV14 and TRBJ2-5, with D tentatively TRBD2 (6 bases). The CDR3 is 17 residues long. The V and J ends lost 1 base and 5 bases respectively, with 20 bases between them. Germline V CDR1 and CDR2: SGHDN, FVKESK. The CDR3 coding sequence is TGTGCCAGCAGCCAAGCCCAAACAAGGTGGGGGGAGGAGACCCAGTACTTC. This translates into CASSQAQTRWGEETQYF. Drawing the rest from reference TRBV14 and TRBJ2-5, the complete variable domain is EAGVTQFPSHSVIEKGQTVTLRCDPISGHDNLYWYRRVMGKEIKFLLHFVKESKQDESGMPNNRFLAERTGGTYSTLKVQPAELEDSGVYFCASSQAQTRWGEETQYFGPGTRLLVL.

The V gene is TRBV5-6, the J gene TRBJ2-2; TRBD1 matches 9 bases. The CDR3 is 16 residues long. Per the germline V gene, CDR1 is SGHDT and CDR2 is YYEEEE. J was trimmed by 1 base and V by 4 bases; bases with no gene match: 5. CDR3 in amino acids: CASSPVDRGNTGELFF. The DNA for the CDR3 is TGTGCCAGCAGCCCGGTGGACAGGGGGAACACCGGGGAGCTGTTTTTT.

The chain employs TRBV9 and TRBJ1-3; 8 bases agree with TRBD1. Germline assignment: CDR1 SGDLS and CDR2 YYNGEE. The junction had 7 bases not matched to a gene; V was cut back by 4 bases and J by 4 bases. This CDR3 comprises 15 residues. CDR3 DNA: TGTGCCAGCAGCTTAACGGACAGGGCGGGAAACACCATATATTTT. Encoded protein: CASSLTDRAGNTIYF.

The J gene is TRBJ2-3, the V gene TRBV7-9; 7 nucleotides match TRBD2. J lost 10 bases, V lost 1 base, and 11 bases had no gene match. Germline CDR1 reads SEHNR; CDR2 reads FQNEAQ (reference sequence). The CDR3 runs to 15 residues. CDR3 DNA sequence: TGTGCCAGCAGCTTAGGAAGGGAGGGGCATAGGGCGCAGTATTTT. Its protein product is CASSLGREGHRAQYF.

The rearrangement uses TRBV11-2 and TRBJ2-1; the D gene is possibly TRBD1 (5 bases). Germline CDR1 and CDR2: SGHAT and FQNNGV. Trimming removed 0 bases from V and 4 bases from J, with 19 bases in between. CDR3 length equals 18 residues. CDR3 bases: TGTGCCAGCAGCTTAGATCCTCAGGGCCTGACTGGGTACAATGAGCAGTTCTTC. It specifies CASSLDPQGLTGYNEQFF.

The rearrangement joins TRBV6-6 to TRBJ2-7; D is unclear. The V end lost 3 bases, the J end lost 7 bases, and 10 bases lay between the germline ends. This CDR3 has 12 residues. CDR1 and CDR2 from the germline V gene are MNHNY and SVGAGI (reference sequence). Written as DNA, the CDR3 is TGTGCCAGCAGTTATGGCAGTCGGGAGCAGTACTTC. It translates to CASSYGSREQYF.

J is TRBJ2-3 and V is TRBV9; TRBD1 agrees at 10 bases. Per germline, CDR1 SGDLS and CDR2 YYNGEE. The CDR3 loop spans 14 amino acids. The junction had 1 base not matched to a gene; V was cut back by 0 bases and J by 6 bases. CDR3: CASSVGQGADTQYF. CDR3 bases: TGTGCCAGCAGCGTAGGACAGGGGGCTGATACGCAGTATTTT.

This chain uses TRBV5-4 with TRBJ2-5, with D possibly being TRBD2 (6 bases). CDR1 and CDR2 from the germline V gene are SGHNT and YYREEE (reference sequence). The CDR3 covers 14 residues. The germline V and J ends were trimmed by 4 bases and 5 bases, with 15 bases remaining between them. CDR3 amino acids: CASSQTGVQETQYF. CDR3 DNA: TGTGCCAGCAGCCAAACGGGAGTGCAGGAGACCCAGTACTTC.

A single count supports this clone. This sequence joins TRBV5-6 and TRBJ2-7, with 8 positions matching TRBD1. Germline V gives CDR1 SGHDT, CDR2 YYEEEE. The CDR3 runs 15 residues. V lost 3 bases, J lost 3 bases, and 8 bases stayed unmatched. This chain's CDR3 is CASSSSLQGDYEQYF. CDR3 in DNA: TGTGCCAGCAGCTCCAGTTTACAGGGGGACTACGAGCAGTACTTC.

This clone was seen a few times. V gene TRBV5-5 combines with J gene TRBJ1-5; TRBD1 aligns across 7 bases. V dropped 0 bases and J dropped 8; count of bases not matched to a gene: 11. The CDR3 consists of 16 residues. Germline CDR1 and CDR2: SGHKS and YYEKEE (reference sequence). The CDR3 DNA sequence: TGTGCCAGCAGCTTGGGGTATGGAGGGGGCGCGGAGCCCCAGCATTTT. Protein product: CASSLGYGGGAEPQHF. Looking up the rest from reference TRBV5-5 and TRBJ1-5 gives the full variable domain: DAGVTQSPTHLIKTRGQQVTLRCSPISGHKSVSWYQQVLGQGPQFIFQYYEKEERGRGNFPDRFSARQFPNYSSELNVNALLLGDSALYLCASSLGYGGGAEPQHFGDGTRLSIL.

The rearrangement links TRBV27 to TRBJ2-2; D ambiguous. The CDR3 sequence is 12 residues long. The V gene lost 3 bases and the J gene lost 4 bases, with 3 bases spanning the gap. Germline CDR1 and CDR2: MNHEY and SMNVEV (reference sequence). As DNA, the CDR3 is TGTGCCAGCAGTTTCGCCACCGGGGAGCTGTTTTTT. The encoded protein is CASSFATGELFF.

This clone was seen just once. The CDR3 sequence is CASSHPNPTSGRVAYNEQFF. The CDR3 region has the DNA TGCGCCAGCAGCCACCCTAACCCGACTAGCGGGAGAGTAGCCTACAATGAGCAGTTCTTC. The rearrangement uses TRBV4-3 and TRBJ2-1; 12 bases line up with TRBD2. V lost 3 bases, J lost 2 bases, and 14 bases stayed unmatched. The CDR3 length is 20 residues. Germline CDR1 is LGHNA and CDR2 is YSLEER.

CDR3 DNA sequence: TGTGCCAGCAGTGGGGCAGGGGGGGACAGGACCTACGAGCAGTACTTC. Amino acid sequence: CASSGAGGDRTYEQYF. The chain is built from TRBV5-6 and TRBJ2-7; D may be TRBD1 (8 bases). This CDR3 has 16 amino acids. Germline CDR1 and CDR2: SGHDT and YYEEEE. V was shortened by 5 bases and J by 2 bases, with 20 bases between the two germline ends. The variable domain in full, completed from reference TRBV5-6 and TRBJ2-7, reads DAGVTQSPTHLIKTRGQQVTLRCSPKSGHDTVSWYQQALGQGPQFIFQYYEEEERQRGNFPDRFSGHQFPNYSSELNVNALLLGDSALYLCASSGAGGDRTYEQYFGPGTRLTVT.

The chain combines TRBV7-8 with TRBJ2-1, with TRBD2 matching over 10 bases. CDR1 is SGHVS and CDR2 is FQNEAQ in the germline V gene. The CDR3 totals 16 residues. V was clipped by 2 bases and J by 2 bases; unmatched bases: 3. The CDR3 sequence is CASSLLLAGAYNEQFF. For the CDR3, the DNA is TGTGCCAGCAGCTTATTGCTAGCGGGAGCCTACAATGAGCAGTTCTTC.

The chain employs TRBV9 and TRBJ2-7; the D gene is possibly TRBD2 (6 bases). This CDR3 has 16 amino acids. V shed 4 bases and J shed 6 bases, with 23 bases lying between them. In germline, CDR1 is SGDLS, CDR2 YYNGEE. CDR3 protein: CASSPKEAGGPGEQYF. The DNA of the CDR3 is TGTGCCAGCAGCCCAAAAGAAGCCGGAGGGCCAGGCGAGCAGTACTTC.

The chain couples TRBV15 to TRBJ1-5; D uncertain. The CDR3 consists of 13 residues. Trimming removed 5 bases at V and 2 bases at J, with 7 bases between. The germline gives CDR1 LNHNV, CDR2 YYDKDF (reference sequence). CDR3 protein: CATSHEGNQPQHF. Written as DNA, the CDR3 is TGTGCCACCAGCCACGAGGGCAATCAGCCCCAGCATTTT.